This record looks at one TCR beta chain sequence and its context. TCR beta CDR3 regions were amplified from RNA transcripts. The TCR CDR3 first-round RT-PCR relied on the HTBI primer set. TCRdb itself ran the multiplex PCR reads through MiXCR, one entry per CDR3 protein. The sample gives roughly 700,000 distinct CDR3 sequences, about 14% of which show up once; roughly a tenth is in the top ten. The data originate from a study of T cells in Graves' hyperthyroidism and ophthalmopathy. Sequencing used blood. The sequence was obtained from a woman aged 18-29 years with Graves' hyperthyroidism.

This CDR3 reads CASSFPVVAGRDQPQHF. In DNA form, the CDR3 reads TGTGCCAGCAGTTTTCCCGTGGTCGCCGGTCGGGATCAGCCCCAGCATTTT. The genes are TRBV28 and TRBJ1-5; D gene ambiguous. Trimming removed 3 bases from V and 5 bases from J, with 20 bases in between. This CDR3 is built from 17 residues. The germline gives CDR1 MDHEN, CDR2 SYDVKM.